The 25 T cell receptor beta chains below were found in one sample sequenced in a study of blood T cell repertoires in COVID-19 (dated by TCRdb to the early 2020s). The method was the immunoSEQ multiplex PCR assay. In TCRdb, the immuneACCESS table is reduced to in-frame sequences with V and J assigned. These tables do not hold every clone; where another copy was compared, an unresolved V gene accounts for under half, and the others remain unexplained. Within this sample are around 78,000 clones, with just over 85% of them counted one time only. The top ten clones comprise around 40% of the sample. The source material was peripheral blood. The receptors originated from a human donor in a cohort sampled during active COVID-19.

The J gene is TRBJ2-3, the V gene TRBV28, with 13 positions matching TRBD2. Per the germline V gene, CDR1 is MDHEN and CDR2 is SYDVKM. Germline trimming cut 5 bases from V and 0 bases from J; bases unmatched to any gene: 5. The length of the CDR3 is 17 residues. The CDR3 DNA follows: TGTGCCAGCAGTCCCGGGACTAGCGGGATTAGCACAGATACGCAGTATTTT. Amino acids: CASSPGTSGISTDTQYF.

This clone was counted a single time. This chain links TRBV4-3 with TRBJ1-2; TRBD1 matches 7 bases. Germline CDR1 LGHNA, CDR2 YSLEER. Trimming cost V 4 bases and J 3 bases; bases outside gene matches: 8. This CDR3 spans 15 amino acids. In DNA, the CDR3 is TGCGCCAGCAGCCCGCGACAGGGCCCCTACTATGGCTACACCTTC. This codes for CASSPRQGPYYGYTF.

This clone was seen once. In DNA form, the CDR3 reads TGTGCCAGTAGTATGGTCGGGGGCGGGAGTCAGCCCCAGCATTTT. It is translated as CASSMVGGGSQPQHF. This rearrangement joins TRBV19 to TRBJ1-5; D may be TRBD1 (6 bases). The CDR3 length is 15 residues. Germline V lookup: CDR1 LNHDA, CDR2 SQIVND (reference sequence). The V end was cut by 3 bases, the J end by 6 bases, with 15 bases between.

This chain joins TRBV28 and TRBJ1-4, with D perhaps matching TRBD1 (5 bases). There are 14 residues in the CDR3. V was shortened by 3 bases and J by 10 bases, with 15 bases between the two germline ends. Looked up from germline, CDR1 is MDHEN and CDR2 is SYDVKM. Here the CDR3 DNA reads TGTGCCAGCAGTTTCGGCCAGGGTATGGCAAAACTGTTTTTT. Encoded protein: CASSFGQGMAKLFF.

The rearrangement links TRBV28 to TRBJ1-2; 7 bases fit TRBD1. The CDR3 sequence is 14 residues long. V trimming: 7 bases; J trimming: 8 bases; junction bases outside the gene matches: 13. From germline, CDR1 is MDHEN and CDR2 SYDVKM. CDR3 coding DNA: TGTGCCAGCAACCGACAGGGATTGTCGGGCGGCTACACCTTC. It specifies CASNRQGLSGGYTF.

The chain uses TRBV5-4 and TRBJ2-3; no reliable D call. CDR3 length equals 13 residues. V gave up 3 bases and J gave up 1 base, with 6 bases separating them. Germline CDR1 SGHNT, CDR2 YYREEE (reference sequence). CDR3 coding DNA: TGTGCCAGCAGCTCCCGGGGCACAGATACGCAGTATTTT. Residues: CASSSRGTDTQYF. Using reference TRBV5-4 and TRBJ2-3 for the parts outside the CDR3, the full variable domain is ETGVTQSPTHLIKTRGQQVTLRCSSQSGHNTVSWYQQALGQGPQFIFQYYREEENGRGNFPPRFSGLQFPNYSSELNVNALELDDSALYLCASSSRGTDTQYFGPGTRLTVL.

The chain couples TRBV28 to TRBJ1-4, with 7 bases fitting TRBD1. CDR3 length: 17 residues. The V and J ends lost 3 bases and 5 bases, in that order; junction bases with no gene match: 12. Per the germline V gene, CDR1 is MDHEN and CDR2 is SYDVKM. The CDR3 is CASSFPTSAGGNEKLFF. In DNA form, the CDR3 reads TGTGCCAGCAGTTTCCCTACTAGTGCAGGGGGGAATGAAAAACTGTTTTTT.

The rearrangement joins TRBV5-5 to TRBJ2-1; D remains ambiguous. The germline CDR1 and CDR2 sequences are SGHKS and YYEKEE (reference sequence). The CDR3 is made up of 15 amino acids. Trimming left V 2 bases short and J 3 bases short, with 12 bases between. DNA for the CDR3: TGTGCCAGCAGCTTTAACGTTAACTACTACAATGAGCAGTTCTTC. Its translation is CASSFNVNYYNEQFF.

The chain joins TRBV6-2 or TRBV6-3 to TRBJ2-5; 7 bases fit TRBD1. Germline loops: CDR1 MNHEY, CDR2 SVGEGT. With V trimmed by 3 bases and J by 2 bases, 3 bases remained unmatched. CDR3 length: 14 amino acids. CDR3 bases: TGTGCCAGCAGTTATGTGACAGGGCAAGAGACCCAGTACTTC. It yields the protein CASSYVTGQETQYF.

CDR3 sequence reads: CASSRGQENYGYTF. Written as DNA, the CDR3 is TGCGCCAGCAGCCGGGGACAGGAAAACTATGGCTACACCTTC. The chain employs TRBV5-1 and TRBJ1-2; TRBD1 aligns across 8 bases. V gave up 4 bases and J gave up 2 bases; unmatched junction bases: 4. Germline V gives CDR1 SGHRS, CDR2 YFSETQ. The CDR3 extends over 14 amino acids.

The CDR3 here is CASSPPEGTSGNTIYF. In DNA form, the CDR3 reads TGTGCCAGCTCACCACCGGAGGGTACCTCTGGAAACACCATATATTTT. This chain links TRBV18 with TRBJ1-3; unclear D gene. Trimming took off 0 bases at V and 0 bases at J, with 9 bases between the two ends. Germline V lookup: CDR1 KGHSH, CDR2 LQKENI. CDR3 size: 16 residues.

The chain carries TRBV7-2 and TRBJ1-1; D ambiguous. Trimming pared 0 bases from V and 0 bases from J, leaving 8 bases between. Looked up from germline, CDR1 is SGHTA and CDR2 is FQGNSA. CDR3 length: 15 residues. CDR3 in amino acids: CASSLAGVMNTEAFF. The CDR3 region has the DNA TGTGCCAGCAGCTTAGCGGGAGTCATGAACACTGAAGCTTTCTTT.

The rearrangement uses TRBV7-2 and TRBJ2-1; D is perhaps TRBD1 (5 bases). Per germline, CDR1 SGHTA and CDR2 FQGNSA. This CDR3 is built from 13 residues. V shed 4 bases and J shed 5 bases, with 9 bases lying between them. The CDR3 region has the DNA TGTGCCAGCAGCTCGACAGCGAACAATGAGCAGTTCTTC. It codes for CASSSTANNEQFF.

The chain carries TRBV28 and TRBJ2-1; D is perhaps TRBD2 (6 bases). The length of the CDR3 is 15 residues. V lost 6 bases and J 3 bases, leaving 15 bases between the germline ends. Germline V CDR1 and CDR2: MDHEN, SYDVKM. The CDR3 DNA follows: TGTGCCAGCAGCCGTAGGAGCGGGTACTACAATGAGCAGTTCTTC. This translates into CASSRRSGYYNEQFF.

The chain is built from TRBV10-3 and TRBJ1-1, with 8 bases fitting TRBD1. This CDR3 is 12 amino acids long. The V and J ends lost 9 bases and 8 bases, in that order; junction bases with no gene match: 8. Per the germline V gene, CDR1 is ENHRY and CDR2 is SYGVKD. The CDR3 loop is CAISDREEEAFF. The CDR3 DNA reads as TGTGCCATTTCGGACAGGGAAGAAGAAGCTTTCTTT.

This rearrangement joins TRBV10-2 to TRBJ1-3, with D unresolved. The CDR3 extends over 15 amino acids. Germline-derived CDR1 and CDR2 are WSHSY and SAAADI. The V end lost 6 bases, the J end lost 2 bases, and 14 bases lay between the germline ends. The CDR3 loop is CASREGVQTGNTIYF. The CDR3 DNA reads as TGCGCCAGCAGAGAAGGAGTACAAACTGGAAACACCATATATTTT.

The chain recombines TRBV19 with TRBJ2-1, with D possibly being TRBD1 (6 bases). V lost 4 bases to trimming and J lost 3 bases, with 13 bases between them. The CDR3 contains 15 residues. CDR1 and CDR2 from the germline V gene are LNHDA and SQIVND (reference sequence). CDR3 region: CASSTEGGYYNEQFF. The CDR3 DNA reads as TGTGCCAGTAGTACCGAAGGGGGATACTACAATGAGCAGTTCTTC. Based on the CDR3 plus reference TRBV19 and TRBJ2-1, the full variable domain is DGGITQSPKYLFRKEGQNVTLSCEQNLNHDAMYWYRQDPGQGLRLIYYSQIVNDFQKGDIAEGYSVSREKKESFPLTVTSAQKNPTAFYLCASSTEGGYYNEQFFGPGTRLTVL.

This chain's CDR3 is CASSPSGTGHYGYTF. The DNA of the CDR3 is TGTGCCAGCTCCCCATCCGGGACAGGACACTATGGCTACACCTTC. V is TRBV18 and J is TRBJ1-2, with 8 bases aligning to TRBD1. Germline V gene sequence: CDR1 KGHSH, CDR2 LQKENI. The CDR3 covers 15 residues. V shed 6 bases, J shed 3 bases, and the junction held 9 bases outside the gene matches.

The chain employs TRBV2 and TRBJ2-1, with 10 bases lining up with TRBD1. The junction had 4 bases not matched to a gene; V was cut back by 3 bases and J by 5 bases. CDR1 and CDR2 (germline): SNHLY, FYNNEI. This CDR3 has 15 residues. CDR3 sequence (DNA): TGTGCCAGCAGTGAGGACAGGGGGGCGAACAATGAGCAGTTCTTC. Protein product: CASSEDRGANNEQFF.

In its sample, this clone was seen a few times. The chain employs TRBV3-1 (or the pseudogene TRBV3-2) and TRBJ2-2, with TRBD1 matching over 8 bases. The germline CDR1 and CDR2 sequences are LGHDT and YNNKEL (reference sequence). This CDR3 spans 18 amino acids. The J segment lost 5 bases and the V segment lost 0 bases, leaving 11 bases of the junction unmatched. The CDR3 sequence is CASSQDVRTGGYTGELFF. CDR3 coding DNA: TGTGCCAGCAGCCAAGACGTTCGAACAGGGGGATATACCGGGGAGCTGTTTTTT.

The chain recombines TRBV5-6 with TRBJ1-5; no definite D call. The CDR3 has 14 amino acids. Trimming took 2 bases from V and 3 from J, leaving 9 bases between them. Germline lookup yields CDR1 SGHDT and CDR2 YYEEEE. This chain's CDR3 is CASSLGRDNQPQHF. The CDR3 nucleotides read TGTGCCAGCAGCTTAGGACGGGACAATCAGCCCCAGCATTTT.

V gene TRBV7-2 combines with J gene TRBJ2-7, with a possible D match to TRBD2 (6 bases). Trimming pared 3 bases from V and 2 bases from J, leaving 11 bases between. The CDR3 sequence is 14 residues long. Per the germline V gene, CDR1 is SGHTA and CDR2 is FQGNSA. The CDR3 here is CASSLVLATYEQYF. In nucleotides, the CDR3 is TGTGCCAGCAGCTTGGTGCTAGCGACCTACGAGCAGTACTTC.

This clone has ten or more counts. J is TRBJ2-7 and V is TRBV7-2; 8 bases fit TRBD2. The CDR3 extends over 15 amino acids. With 4 bases clipped from V and 6 bases from J, the junction kept 11 bases outside the gene matches. CDR1 SGHTA and CDR2 FQGNSA come from the germline V gene. CDR3 DNA: TGTGCCAGCAGCTCCGACTGGGCCACTAGCGGCGAGCAGTACTTC. Residues: CASSSDWATSGEQYF.

The chain carries TRBV18 and TRBJ1-1, with 7 bases fitting TRBD1. The germline CDR1 and CDR2 sequences are KGHSH and LQKENI. This CDR3 is 13 amino acids long. Losses at the gene ends were 6 bases for V and 8 bases for J; bases not matched to a gene: 9. CDR3 in amino acids: CASSVEVQGEAFF. The CDR3 coding sequence is TGTGCCAGCTCCGTAGAAGTACAGGGGGAAGCTTTCTTT.

The chain uses TRBV11-2 and TRBJ2-2, with 11 bases identical to TRBD2. The CDR3 covers 16 residues. CDR1 SGHAT and CDR2 FQNNGV come from the germline V gene. Trimming cost V 4 bases and J 3 bases; bases outside gene matches: 4. CDR3 region: CASSSIAGGDTGELFF. CDR3 in DNA: TGTGCCAGCAGCTCCATAGCGGGAGGGGACACCGGGGAGCTGTTTTTT. The full variable domain, in which reference TRBV11-2 and TRBJ2-2 provide the parts outside the CDR3, is EAGVAQSPRYKIIEKRQSVAFWCNPISGHATLYWYQQILGQGPKLLIQFQNNGVVDDSQLPKDRFSAERLKGVDSTLKIQPAKLEDSAVYLCASSSIAGGDTGELFFGEGSRLTVL.